This T cell receptor beta chain was sequenced in a study of cytomegalovirus exposure and HLA in healthy donors. Unrecorded immune exposures were likely, despite nominal health at sampling. As to this clone: The antigen remains undetermined.

Study outcomes and limitations: As a later analysis showed, several of the most significant clusters appeared to be linked to common viral pathogens. Only CMV serostatus was available as immune exposure information.

The germline V gene encodes CDR1 KGHSH and CDR2 LQKENI. The V end lost 0 bases, the J end lost 10 bases, and 16 bases lay between the germline ends. The CDR3 is made up of 15 amino acids. Primers for the PCR totalled 60 Vbeta and 13 Jbeta. The assay was immunoSEQ multiplex PCR, and TCRdb's table has in-frame clones only and misses some. The sample has 150,000 to 200,000 clones; 80% to 85% are singletons. This clonotype was obtained from a woman aged 40-49 years in good health and CMV-seronegative. This chain links TRBV18 with TRBJ2-1, with D maybe TRBD2 (5 bases). The sample taken for sequencing was PBMCs. The CDR3 sequence: CASSPPDDGTGEQFF. For the CDR3, the DNA is TGTGCCAGCTCACCACCGGACGACGGCACGGGAGAGCAGTTCTTC.